These 27 T cell receptor beta chains originate from one sample sequenced in a study of blood T cell repertoires in COVID-19 (dated by TCRdb to about 2020). Library creation used the immunoSEQ multiplex PCR assay. The table comes from immuneACCESS by way of TCRdb, which keeps in-frame sequences with V and J called. Part of the clones is missing from these tables; in studies checked, under half for an unresolved V gene and the rest for unknown reasons. The sample table records a few hundred thousand clones; roughly nine tenths of these occur just once. The ten largest clones add up to about 4.6% of the sample. The specimen was peripheral blood. The receptors stem from a woman aged 40-49 years who had recovered from COVID-19.

CDR3 in DNA: TGTGCTTTAGGGGGTCTTAATGAAAAACTGTTTTTT. Encoded protein: CALGGLNEKLFF. The chain combines TRBV2 with TRBJ1-4; possible D gene TRBD1, 6 bases. The germline CDR1 and CDR2 sequences are SNHLY and FYNNEI. The CDR3 consists of 12 residues.

The genes are TRBV7-3 and TRBJ2-1; 8 nucleotides agree with TRBD1. The trim removed 5 bases at V and 5 bases at J, leaving 8 bases unmatched. The CDR3 has 15 amino acids. Germline V gives CDR1 SGHTA, CDR2 FQGTGA. Here the CDR3 DNA reads TGTGCCAGCAGCCAGGGTCCCAGGGGGCACAATGAGCAGTTCTTC. As protein: CASSQGPRGHNEQFF.

This clone was observed a handful of times. The chain uses TRBV10-3 and TRBJ2-2; 8 nucleotides line up with TRBD2. J was trimmed by 1 base and V by 4 bases; bases with no gene match: 8. This CDR3 is built from 17 residues. Germline V gives CDR1 ENHRY, CDR2 SYGVKD. The CDR3 nucleotides read TGTGCCATCAGTGGGTATCGGGGACTAGGGAACACCGGGGAGCTGTTTTTT. It is translated as CAISGYRGLGNTGELFF.

This sequence joins TRBV9 and TRBJ2-3; 8 bases are a match to TRBD2. V lost 3 bases to trimming and J lost 1 base; unmatched junction nucleotides: 7. The CDR3 covers 16 residues. CDR1 is SGDLS, CDR2 YYNGEE, per germline. CDR3 sequence (DNA): TGTGCCAGCAGCGACCCGGGACTAGGGGGCACAGATACGCAGTATTTT. Translated, it gives CASSDPGLGGTDTQYF.

This clone occurred a few times. V usage is TRBV5-1 and J usage is TRBJ2-7, with TRBD2 identical over 12 bases. Unmatched junction bases numbered 3, after V lost 5 bases and J lost 3 bases. The CDR3 has 14 residues. Germline assignment: CDR1 SGHRS and CDR2 YFSETQ. The CDR3 DNA follows: TGCGCCAGCAGACTGACTAGCGGGAGCTACGAGCAGTACGTC. Protein sequence: CASRLTSGSYEQYV.

V gene TRBV15 combines with J gene TRBJ2-7, with D possibly TRBD2 on 5 matching bases. Trimming shortened V by 0 bases and J by 3 bases, and 12 bases separated the two germline ends. CDR1 LNHNV and CDR2 YYDKDF come from the germline V gene (reference sequence). The CDR3 is 15 amino acids. CDR3 sequence reads: CATSRDGRAGYEQYF. The CDR3 nucleotides are TGTGCCACCAGCAGAGATGGAAGGGCGGGCTACGAGCAGTACTTC.

The gene calls are TRBV4-1 and TRBJ2-1, with 8 bases aligning to TRBD2. This CDR3 comprises 17 residues. CDR1 is MGHRA and CDR2 is YSYEKL in the germline V gene. V was pared by 1 base and J by 8 bases, with 13 bases of the junction left unmatched. In nucleotides, the CDR3 is TGCGCCAGCAGCCAAGGGGCCGGGGGGGCCGGAGTTGATGAGCAGTTCTTC. This translates into CASSQGAGGAGVDEQFF.

The chain has TRBV24-1 and TRBJ2-5; weak D call: TRBD1 (7 bases). The CDR3 extends over 17 amino acids. Trimming took 6 bases from V and 4 from J, leaving 23 bases between them. Germline V gene sequence: CDR1 KGHDR, CDR2 SFDVKD. The CDR3 loop is CATSPSLHRGGTETQYF. For the CDR3, the DNA is TGTGCCACCAGTCCCTCGCTTCACAGGGGAGGTACAGAGACCCAGTACTTC.

The J gene is TRBJ2-3, the V gene TRBV19, with unresolved D. This CDR3 is 13 amino acids long. Trimming left V 2 bases short and J 4 bases short, with 7 bases between. The germline CDR1 and CDR2 sequences are LNHDA and SQIVND (reference sequence). CDR3 bases: TGTGCCAGTAGTATACAGGTGGCAGATACGCAGTATTTT. Protein sequence: CASSIQVADTQYF.

The V gene is TRBV6-6, the J gene TRBJ2-7; D gene unclear. CDR3 length: 13 residues. CDR1 is MNHNY and CDR2 is SVGAGI in the germline V gene (reference sequence). The V end was cut by 6 bases, the J end by 6 bases, with 15 bases between. CDR3 DNA: TGTGCCAGCAGCGGCCCGCAGGTTCCCGAGCAGTACGTC. Its translation is CASSGPQVPEQYV.

The chain is built from TRBV9 and TRBJ1-4, with 9 nucleotides matching TRBD1. Germline CDR1 is SGDLS and CDR2 is YYNGEE. V lost 4 bases, J lost 7 bases, and 8 bases stayed unmatched. The CDR3 totals 15 residues. Written as DNA, the CDR3 is TGTGCCAGCAGCCGTGAACAGGGGGCTAGTGAAAAACTGTTTTTT. Translating it yields CASSREQGASEKLFF. The full variable domain, rest sourced from reference TRBV9 and TRBJ1-4, is DSGVTQTPKHLITATGQRVTLRCSPRSGDLSVYWYQQSLDQGLQFLIQYYNGEERAKGNILERFSAQQFPDLHSELNLSSLELGDSALYFCASSREQGASEKLFFGSGTQLSVL.

This clone turned up a few times. This chain connects TRBV30 to TRBJ2-1; TRBD1 matches at 9 bases. CDR3 length equals 15 residues. Germline V gene data show CDR1 as GTSNPN and CDR2 as SVGIG (reference sequence). Trimming at V came to 7 bases and at J to 7 bases, leaving 14 bases not matched to a gene. CDR3 loop: CASNNRGQGGNEQFF. CDR3 nucleotide sequence: TGTGCCTCCAATAATAGGGGACAGGGTGGGAATGAGCAGTTCTTC.

This clone was detected only once. The chain carries TRBV2 and TRBJ2-1; 10 bases agree with TRBD2. CDR1 and CDR2 from the germline V gene are SNHLY and FYNNEI. V was clipped by 2 bases and J by 8 bases; unmatched bases: 6. The CDR3 covers 15 residues. The CDR3 DNA follows: TGTGCCAGCAGTGAAAGAGCGGGAGGGCCGTATGAGCAGTTCTTC. Protein: CASSERAGGPYEQFF.

In DNA form, the CDR3 reads TGCGCCAGCAGCTTGGGGGACAGGGGGTTCGATCAGCCCCAGCATTTT. Translated: CASSLGDRGFDQPQHF. J is TRBJ1-5 and V is TRBV5-1, with 11 bases fitting TRBD1. CDR1 and CDR2 from the germline V gene are SGHRS and YFSETQ. This CDR3 has 16 amino acids. Germline trimming cut 0 bases from V and 5 bases from J; bases unmatched to any gene: 4.

The chain employs TRBV28 and TRBJ1-5, with D unclear. Trimming stripped 6 bases from V and 0 bases from J, with 12 bases between. The CDR3 has 15 residues. Germline V gene lookup returns CDR1 MDHEN and CDR2 SYDVKM. The CDR3 nucleotides are TGTGCCAGCAGGGGCGCCGGGGATAGCAATCAGCCCCAGCATTTT. Amino acid sequence: CASRGAGDSNQPQHF.

V and J are TRBV13 and TRBJ2-7; no definite D call. The length of the CDR3 is 12 residues. Germline lookup yields CDR1 PRHDT and CDR2 FYEKMQ (reference sequence). The V gene lost 8 bases and the J gene lost 7 bases, with 15 bases spanning the gap. CDR3 residues: CASVLGAGEQYF. As DNA, the CDR3 is TGTGCCAGCGTGTTGGGTGCCGGGGAGCAGTACTTC.

This chain joins TRBV11-3 and TRBJ2-1; tentative D call: TRBD1 (6 bases). The CDR3 covers 14 residues. Germline V gene data show CDR1 as SGHNT and CDR2 as YENEEA. The ends were cut back, 5 bases at V and 3 bases at J, with 11 bases in the middle. CDR3 nucleotides: TGTGCCAGCAGCAAAACAGGGAGCTACAATGAGCAGTTCTTC. It yields the protein CASSKTGSYNEQFF.

CDR3 amino acids: CASSLGGGASYNEQFF. The CDR3 DNA reads TGCGCCAGCAGCTTGGGTGGGGGGGCGTCCTACAATGAGCAGTTCTTC. The chain has TRBV5-1 and TRBJ2-1; D may be TRBD2 (7 bases). Trimming took off 0 bases at V and 1 base at J, with 11 bases between the two ends. There are 16 residues in the CDR3. CDR1 and CDR2 from the germline V gene are SGHRS and YFSETQ.

V is TRBV27 and J is TRBJ1-1; D gene unclear. The V gene lost 4 bases and the J gene lost 0 bases, with 18 bases spanning the gap. CDR1 and CDR2 (germline): MNHEY, SMNVEV (reference sequence). CDR3 size: 17 residues. DNA for the CDR3: TGTGCCAGCAGTTCAATCCGGCGGGTGGGAATGAACACTGAAGCTTTCTTT. Protein product: CASSSIRRVGMNTEAFF.

In this sample, this clone turned up once. Here the CDR3 DNA reads TGTGCCTGGGATACTAGCACAGATACGCAGTATTTT. Protein: CAWDTSTDTQYF. The chain joins TRBV30 to TRBJ2-3, with D hard to call. This CDR3 contains 12 residues. Per the germline V gene, CDR1 is GTSNPN and CDR2 is SVGIG (reference sequence). Trimming cost V 5 bases and J 0 bases, with 6 bases left between them. Full variable domain (rest looked up from reference TRBV30 and TRBJ2-3): SQTIHQWPATLVQPVGSPLSLECTVEGTSNPNLYWYRQAAGRGLQLLFYSVGIGQISSEVPQNLSASRPQDRQFILSSKKLLLSDSGFYLCAWDTSTDTQYFGPGTRLTVL.

The gene calls are TRBV28 and TRBJ1-2; TRBD1 aligns across 7 bases. Per the germline V gene, CDR1 is MDHEN and CDR2 is SYDVKM. The CDR3 spans 14 residues. The ends lost 6 bases at V and 1 base at J; junction bases unmatched: 5. CDR3 nucleotides: TGTGCCAGCAGACGACAGGGAGGTAACTATGGCTACACCTTC. This encodes CASRRQGGNYGYTF.

This clone was seen many times. The V gene is TRBV19, the J gene TRBJ1-6; TRBD1 aligns across 7 bases. Germline values: CDR1 LNHDA, CDR2 SQIVND (reference sequence). CDR3 size: 14 residues. The junction had 5 bases not matched to a gene; V was cut back by 5 bases and J by 7 bases. CDR3 in amino acids: CASSLGQQNSPLHF. CDR3 nucleotides: TGTGCCAGTAGTTTGGGACAGCAAAATTCACCCCTCCACTTT.

The rearrangement uses TRBV5-1 and TRBJ1-1; D is unresolved. This CDR3 has 14 amino acids. Trimming left V 0 bases short and J 10 bases short, with 16 bases between. Germline CDR1 reads SGHRS; CDR2 reads YFSETQ. CDR3 sequence reads: CASSLAWQVGSAFF. CDR3 bases: TGCGCCAGCAGCTTGGCCTGGCAAGTTGGCTCAGCTTTCTTT.

The chain uses TRBV10-3 and TRBJ2-3; TRBD1 agrees at 9 bases. V shed 5 bases and J 4 bases; nucleotides not matched to a gene: 4. CDR1 and CDR2 (germline): ENHRY, SYGVKD. This CDR3 has 14 amino acids. CDR3 nucleotide sequence: TGTGCCATCAGTCCGACAGGGGGTTCAGATACGCAGTATTTT. Translated, it gives CAISPTGGSDTQYF.

This clone is a singleton in its sample. The V and J genes are TRBV5-1 and TRBJ2-7; 8 bases map to TRBD2. CDR1 SGHRS and CDR2 YFSETQ come from the germline V gene. Unmatched junction bases numbered 5, after V lost 0 bases and J lost 3 bases. This CDR3 is built from 15 residues. The CDR3 nucleotides are TGCGCCAGCAGCTTGGTAACGGGGGGGAACTACGAGCAGTACTTC. Encoded protein: CASSLVTGGNYEQYF.

This chain joins TRBV4-3 and TRBJ2-2; 7 bases fit TRBD1. In germline, CDR1 is LGHNA, CDR2 YSLEER. The length of the CDR3 is 18 residues. The J segment lost 5 bases and the V segment lost 1 base, leaving 13 bases of the junction unmatched. The CDR3 region has the DNA TGCGCCAGCAGCCAAGGGTCAACCAGGGGGTGGCGGACCGGGGAGCTGTTTTTT. Its protein product is CASSQGSTRGWRTGELFF.

The V gene is TRBV5-4, the J gene TRBJ2-7; 8 nucleotides agree with TRBD2. V was clipped by 4 bases and J by 7 bases; unmatched bases: 1. Germline CDR1 is SGHNT and CDR2 is YYREEE (reference sequence). The CDR3 has 11 residues. CDR3 loop: CASSRGGEQYF. The CDR3 DNA is TGTGCCAGCAGCCGCGGGGGGGAGCAGTACTTC.